The clone carrying this TCR beta chain was observed once. The germline V gene has CDR1 SGHNT and CDR2 YYREEE (reference sequence). Trimming removed 2 bases at V and 4 bases at J, with 18 bases between. The CDR3 is 16 residues long. This record comes from a study of blood T cell repertoires in COVID-19. Whole-study context: From T cells, B-cell-depleted T cells, or PBMCs came the material, which was cDNA or gDNA.

TCRdb's copy holds only in-frame clones and misses some; the assay was immunoSEQ multiplex PCR. Among over 250,000 clones listed, about four fifths were seen once. The sequence was obtained from a human donor with COVID-19, enrolled during active disease. The donor label of this sample is uncertain. Sample: peripheral blood. The V and J genes are TRBV5-4 and TRBJ2-5, with D possibly TRBD2 on 9 matching bases. The CDR3 region has the DNA TGTGCCAGCAGCTTATCGGCTAGCGGGACAGGAGAGACCCAGTACTTC. This codes for CASSLSASGTGETQYF.